This T cell receptor beta chain was profiled in a study of cytomegalovirus exposure and HLA in healthy donors. The PCR made use of 60 Vbeta and 13 Jbeta primers. Clones were read by immunoSEQ multiplex PCR, and TCRdb kept only the in-frame ones, dropping some. Here the sample spans about 60,000 clones, 70% being singletons. Germline lookup yields CDR1 SGHTA and CDR2 FQGNSA. The CDR3 contains 14 residues. Deletions cut 5 bases from V and 3 bases from J, with 13 bases between. This receptor was identified in a woman in her sixties or seventies in good health and CMV-seropositive. The rearrangement uses TRBV7-2 and TRBJ1-2; D perhaps matches TRBD1 (5 bases). The sample taken for sequencing was PBMCs. This CDR3 reads CASSGAGGYYGYTF. CDR3 nucleotide sequence: TGTGCCAGCAGCGGGGCCGGGGGGTACTATGGCTACACCTTC.